This section outlines one T cell receptor (beta chain) sequence together with its context. The antigen is not known. The data derive from a study of metastatic and nonmetastatic thyroid tumors. Overall study context: Samples came from malignant and benign thyroid patients, and repertoires were compared across blood and tumor or nodule tissue. Findings of the study overall: Versus benign nodules, malignant thyroid tumors reportedly had significantly higher TCR beta diversity, in blood and tumor.

Germline V gene sequence: CDR1 SGHTA, CDR2 FQGTGA. Trimming cost V 0 bases and J 7 bases, with 12 bases left between them. CDR3 length: 14 amino acids. Nobody among the patients had been given any treatment before thyroid surgery. Source study methods: A classifier for distant metastasis in papillary thyroid cancer was constructed using CDR3 differences observed across clinicopathological groups. TCRdb re-called the PCR reads through MiXCR. Here the V and J calls rest on TCRdb's processing, not on the authors' analysis. The sample lists around 34,000 clones, less than 20% occurring once. The receptor comes from a female donor with papillary thyroid cancer or a benign thyroid nodule (not recorded which). Some clones in this sample may be carry-over from other donors' samples. Specimen: blood. The V and J genes are TRBV7-3 and TRBJ1-1; D gene ambiguous. This CDR3 reads CASSLTSPPGEAFF. DNA for the CDR3: TGTGCCAGCAGCTTAACTTCACCCCCCGGTGAAGCTTTCTTT. The full variable domain, rest sourced from reference TRBV7-3 and TRBJ1-1, is GAGVSQTPSNKVTEKGKYVELRCDPISGHTALYWYRQSLGQGPEFLIYFQGTGAADDSGLPNDRFFAVRPEGSVSTLKIQRTERGDSAVYLCASSLTSPPGEAFFGQGTRLTVV.